The 23 T cell receptor beta chains below come from one sample, sequenced in a study of blood T cell repertoires in COVID-19. The protocol was immunoSEQ multiplex PCR, while the TCRdb copy is restricted to in-frame clones and leaves out a portion. The table lists roughly 250,000 clones, roughly 80% of them singletons. Sequencing input: peripheral blood. These receptors all come from an older woman with acute or convalescent COVID-19.

This clone was recorded only once. The chain combines TRBV9 with TRBJ1-5; D is ambiguous. The CDR3 is made up of 16 amino acids. The V gene lost 0 bases and the J gene lost 4 bases, with 14 bases spanning the gap. CDR1 and CDR2 from the germline V gene are SGDLS and YYNGEE. The CDR3 region has the DNA TGTGCCAGCAGCGTAGATCCGGGATCAGGAAATCAGCCCCAGCATTTT. Its protein product is CASSVDPGSGNQPQHF.

The chain has TRBV10-2 and TRBJ1-5; 8 bases align to TRBD1. The germline CDR1 and CDR2 sequences are WSHSY and SAAADI. The length of the CDR3 is 13 residues. V trimming: 8 bases; J trimming: 4 bases; junction bases outside the gene matches: 4. Written as DNA, the CDR3 is TGCGCCAGCCGAACAGGGGGGAATCAGCCCCAGCATTTT. It specifies CASRTGGNQPQHF.

The chain carries TRBV5-1 and TRBJ1-1; D not resolved. This CDR3 has 15 residues. V shed 0 bases and J shed 5 bases, with 14 bases lying between them. Germline assignment: CDR1 SGHRS and CDR2 YFSETQ. Here the CDR3 DNA reads TGCGCCAGCAGCTTGGGAGGTGAGGCGGGGACTGAAGCTTTCTTT. Protein: CASSLGGEAGTEAFF.

This chain uses TRBV18 with TRBJ2-7; 12 bases match TRBD1. The V and J ends lost 6 bases and 7 bases, in that order; junction bases with no gene match: 7. The germline V gene has CDR1 KGHSH and CDR2 LQKENI. This CDR3 comprises 14 residues. CDR3 amino acids: CASSLGTGGVEQYF. For the CDR3, the DNA is TGTGCCAGCTCTCTTGGGACAGGGGGCGTTGAGCAGTACTTC.

The chain uses TRBV3-1 (or the pseudogene TRBV3-2) and TRBJ1-1; the D is unclear. V lost 4 bases, J lost 1 base, and 10 bases lay in between. The CDR3 extends over 14 amino acids. Germline V CDR1 and CDR2: LGHDT, YNNKEL (reference sequence). CDR3 in amino acids: CASSPTVTNTEAFF. The CDR3 nucleotides read TGTGCCAGCAGCCCAACAGTAACGAACACTGAAGCTTTCTTT.

CDR3 sequence reads: CASSQVSVQGGYGYTF. CDR3 coding DNA: TGCGCCAGCAGCCAAGTGTCCGTGCAGGGCGGCTATGGCTACACCTTC. The chain recombines TRBV4-3 with TRBJ1-2; D possibly corresponds to TRBD1 (5 bases). From germline, CDR1 is LGHNA and CDR2 YSLEER. This CDR3 is built from 16 residues. Trimming cost V 1 base and J 4 bases, with 16 bases left between them.

The rearrangement joins TRBV29-1 to TRBJ2-3, with TRBD2 matching 12 bases. J gave up 6 bases and V 5 bases, and 6 bases lay outside the gene matches. The CDR3 is 14 residues long. The germline gives CDR1 SQVTM, CDR2 ANQGSEA. CDR3 sequence reads: CSVSPSGGGDTQYF. CDR3 bases: TGCAGCGTTTCTCCTAGCGGGGGGGGTGATACGCAGTATTTT.

The V call is TRBV5-4, the J call TRBJ1-2; 8 positions match TRBD1. The CDR3 contains 14 residues. Germline V gives CDR1 SGHNT, CDR2 YYREEE (reference sequence). V lost 9 bases, J lost 7 bases, and 14 bases stayed unmatched. The CDR3 spells CATGGQGRSSGYTF. The CDR3 DNA reads as TGTGCCACCGGTGGACAGGGTAGGTCTAGTGGCTACACCTTC.

This clone was recorded a few times. The gene calls are TRBV5-5 and TRBJ1-3, with D unclear. This CDR3 comprises 17 residues. Germline lookup yields CDR1 SGHKS and CDR2 YYEKEE (reference sequence). Trimming pared 4 bases from V and 0 bases from J, leaving 17 bases between. The DNA for the CDR3 is TGTGCCAGCAGCGGCGGGCAGGCCCCTCTCTCTGGAAACACCATATATTTT. Amino acids: CASSGGQAPLSGNTIYF. Complete variable domain (other parts from reference TRBV5-5 and TRBJ1-3): DAGVTQSPTHLIKTRGQQVTLRCSPISGHKSVSWYQQVLGQGPQFIFQYYEKEERGRGNFPDRFSARQFPNYSSELNVNALLLGDSALYLCASSGGQAPLSGNTIYFGEGSWLTVV.

The chain couples TRBV27 to TRBJ1-4; possibly TRBD1 for D (6 bases). The CDR3 runs to 14 residues. The V gene's germline CDR1 is MNHEY and CDR2 SMNVEV (reference sequence). V lost 10 bases and J 4 bases, leaving 16 bases between the germline ends. The CDR3 sequence: CATKRWGLNEKLFF. CDR3 nucleotides: TGTGCCACCAAAAGGTGGGGGCTTAATGAAAAACTGTTTTTT.

This chain joins TRBV3-1 (or the pseudogene TRBV3-2) and TRBJ2-1, with TRBD2 identical over 7 bases. The junction had 8 bases not matched to a gene; V was cut back by 6 bases and J by 0 bases. The CDR3 sequence is 16 residues long. Germline V lookup: CDR1 LGHDT, CDR2 YNNKEL (reference sequence). The CDR3 DNA follows: TGTGCCAGCAGTACTAGCGTAGGTAGCTCCTACAATGAGCAGTTCTTC. This translates into CASSTSVGSSYNEQFF.

The chain recombines TRBV3-1 (or the pseudogene TRBV3-2) with TRBJ1-1; 10 nucleotides match TRBD1. This CDR3 is 13 amino acids long. Germline loops: CDR1 LGHDT, CDR2 YNNKEL (reference sequence). V lost 4 bases to trimming and J lost 11 bases; unmatched junction nucleotides: 7. The chain's CDR3 is CASSRQGAMKAFF. CDR3 coding DNA: TGTGCCAGCAGCCGACAGGGGGCGATGAAGGCTTTCTTT.

The table lists this clone with a few counts. The rearrangement links TRBV7-9 to TRBJ1-4, with D hard to call. V lost 1 base, J lost 0 bases, and 6 bases lay in between. This CDR3 spans 15 amino acids. Germline V gene data show CDR1 as SEHNR and CDR2 as FQNEAQ (reference sequence). CDR3 loop: CASSLGLTTNEKLFF. In DNA form, the CDR3 reads TGTGCCAGCAGCTTAGGGCTCACAACTAATGAAAAACTGTTTTTT.

This chain links TRBV7-6 with TRBJ2-2; 8 nucleotides agree with TRBD2. V was pared by 3 bases and J by 2 bases, with 5 bases of the junction left unmatched. The CDR3 is 16 residues long. Germline CDR1 is SGHVS and CDR2 is FNYEAQ. The CDR3 region has the DNA TGTGCCAGCAGCTTTACTAGCGGATTTAACACCGGGGAGCTGTTTTTT. It encodes CASSFTSGFNTGELFF.

This clone was seen a single time. The chain combines TRBV7-8 with TRBJ1-2, with unresolved D. V lost 6 bases and J 4 bases, leaving 12 bases between the germline ends. This CDR3 has 13 residues. The germline gives CDR1 SGHVS, CDR2 FQNEAQ. This chain's CDR3 is CASSLDVVYGYTF. The CDR3, as DNA: TGTGCCAGCAGTCTAGACGTCGTCTATGGCTACACCTTC.

This clone has just a few counts. V and J are TRBV9 and TRBJ1-2; D unresolved. The V gene's germline CDR1 is SGDLS and CDR2 YYNGEE. V lost 1 base, J lost 3 bases, and 10 bases lay in between. The CDR3 is 14 amino acids. The CDR3 loop is CASSVYDKDYGYTF. Written as DNA, the CDR3 is TGTGCCAGCAGCGTATACGACAAGGACTATGGCTACACCTTC.

The rearrangement joins TRBV4-2 to TRBJ2-2, with unresolved D. This CDR3 is 16 amino acids long. Germline V lookup: CDR1 LGHNA, CDR2 YNFKEQ. Trimming removed 1 base from V and 2 bases from J, with 11 bases in between. The DNA for the CDR3 is TGTGCCAGCAGCCAAGTGAAGACTCTTAACACCGGGGAGCTGTTTTTT. Its protein is CASSQVKTLNTGELFF.

This clone was observed a single time. CDR3 in amino acids: CASSLAIDPGGQYF. CDR3 nucleotides: TGTGCCAGCAGCTTGGCCATCGACCCTGGAGGGCAGTACTTC. This chain uses TRBV5-6 with TRBJ2-7; D might be TRBD2 (5 bases). The germline gives CDR1 SGHDT, CDR2 YYEEEE. V lost 0 bases, J lost 9 bases, and 16 bases lay in between. The CDR3 sequence is 14 residues long.

The genes are TRBV25-1 and TRBJ1-2; TRBD1 matches 8 bases. CDR1 and CDR2 from the germline V gene are MGHDK and SYGVNS. This CDR3 spans 16 amino acids. Germline trimming cut 2 bases from V and 4 bases from J; bases unmatched to any gene: 9. In DNA form, the CDR3 reads TGTGCCAGCAGTGAAGGGATCTCAGGGGGCGGCTATGGCTACACCTTC. Translating it yields CASSEGISGGGYGYTF.

The V gene is TRBV7-2, the J gene TRBJ1-2, with D unresolved. Trimming removed 2 bases at V and 1 base at J, with 17 bases between. In germline, CDR1 is SGHTA, CDR2 FQGNSA. CDR3 length: 17 residues. The CDR3 is CASSLTGGIRHNYGYTF. DNA of the CDR3: TGTGCCAGCAGCTTAACCGGAGGAATAAGGCATAACTATGGCTACACCTTC.

This CDR3 is CASSLDAGLSSYEQYF. CDR3 nucleotides: TGTGCCAGCAGCTTGGACGCGGGGCTAAGCTCCTACGAGCAGTACTTC. The chain couples TRBV5-4 to TRBJ2-7; tentative D call: TRBD2 (6 bases). Germline CDR1 and CDR2: SGHNT and YYREEE (reference sequence). The CDR3 consists of 16 residues. V lost 0 bases to trimming and J lost 0 bases, with 13 bases between them.

A single count supports this clone. The genes are TRBV18 and TRBJ1-2; 7 bases agree with TRBD1. Germline-derived CDR1 and CDR2 are KGHSH and LQKENI. J gave up 7 bases and V 3 bases, and 5 bases lay outside the gene matches. This CDR3 spans 13 amino acids. The CDR3 coding sequence is TGTGCCAGCTCACCCGACAGGGAACTTGGCTACACCTTC. Translating it yields CASSPDRELGYTF.

The chain links TRBV24-1 to TRBJ2-3; 7 bases map to TRBD2. The germline V gene encodes CDR1 KGHDR and CDR2 SFDVKD. The CDR3 runs to 16 residues. The J segment lost 4 bases and the V segment lost 9 bases, leaving 15 bases of the junction unmatched. The CDR3 loop is CATVTVAGANADTQYF. The CDR3 DNA reads as TGTGCCACCGTAACGGTAGCGGGCGCTAACGCAGATACGCAGTATTTT.